A selection of T cell receptor beta chains follows, all from one sample in a study of vaccination and CD4 T cells after COVID-19. MiXCR was run by TCRdb on the PCR reads, yielding one entry per CDR3 protein. The sample yields 18,000 or so distinct CDR3 sequences, approximately 53% seen once. What these receptors recognize is not known. The specimen comprised CD4+ T cells from blood, cultured in vitro, sampled before SARS-CoV-2 vaccination. The source is a human donor who had recovered from COVID-19. Each CDR3 is given with its conserved first and last residue. The D gene is left open where the match is weak. Size tells how often a clone was seen (once, few, many) or the class of an expanded clone, and some rows leave it out.

>.|TRBV29-1|TRBJ2-7|.
TGCAGCGGCCAGGACGGGAACTACGAGCAGTACTTC
CSGQDGNYEQYF
>.|TRBV20-1|TRBJ1-6|TRBD1
TGCAGTGCTGGGGACAGGGCGAATAATTCACCCCTCCACTTT
CSAGDRANNSPLHF
>.|TRBV5-8|TRBJ2-1|TRBD1
TGTGCCAGCAGCCCGGGGACAGGTGGCTCCTACAATGAGCAGTTCTTC
CASSPGTGGSYNEQFF
>.|TRBV2|TRBJ2-5|.
TGTGCCAGCAGTGATGAGGGCCAAGAGACCCAGTACTTC
CASSDEGQETQYF
>few|TRBV6-2/TRBV6-3|TRBJ2-4|.
TGTGCCAGCAGTTACTACCCCAGGGCCGTTAGAGCCGGGGACATTCAGTACTTC
CASSYYPRAVRAGDIQYF
>.|TRBV20-1|TRBJ1-5|.
TGCAGTGCTAGTCGGACATTCAATCAGCCCCAGCATTTT
CSASRTFNQPQHF
>.|TRBV29-1|TRBJ2-7|TRBD2
TGCAGCGTGGCGGCTAGCGGGACGATCGAGCAGTACTTC
CSVAASGTIEQYF
>.|TRBV4-1|TRBJ1-6|.
TGCGCCAGCAGCCGGCCCGGGCTGTCACCCCTCCACTTT
CASSRPGLSPLHF
>.|TRBV30|TRBJ2-1|TRBD2
TGTGCCTGGGCACGCTTAGCGGGAGAAATGAATGAGCAGTTCTTC
CAWARLAGEMNEQFF
>.|TRBV29-1|TRBJ2-5|.
TGCAGCCCGAGGGTACAGATTGAAGAGACCCAGTACTTC
CSPRVQIEETQYF
>few|TRBV30|TRBJ2-2|.
TGTGCCTGGACCCGGTTGGGCGCCGGGGAGCTGTTTTTT
CAWTRLGAGELFF
>.|TRBV5-8|TRBJ1-5|.
TGTGCCAGCAGCTTGTGGGGGGCCGGCAATCAGCCCCAGCATTTT
CASSLWGAGNQPQHF
>.|TRBV6-1|TRBJ1-5|.
TGTGCCAGCAGGGTCGACAGAAATAGCAATCAGCCCCAGCATTTT
CASRVDRNSNQPQHF
>.|TRBV18|TRBJ2-6|TRBD1
TGTGCCAGCTCACCACGAAGGACAGGAAGCTCTGGGGCCAACGTCCTGACTTTC
CASSPRRTGSSGANVLTF
>few|TRBV11-1|TRBJ2-7|TRBD2
TGTGCCAGCAGCCCCCTCAGCGGGACTAGCGGGAAAGAAAACGAGCAGTACTTC
CASSPLSGTSGKENEQYF
>.|TRBV7-2|TRBJ2-2|TRBD1
TGTGCCAGCAGCGCTCGACAGGGACGAGGGGAGCTGTTTTTT
CASSARQGRGELFF
>.|TRBV6-1|TRBJ2-5|TRBD2
TGTGCCAGCAGTCTGTTGACTAGCGGGACCCAAGAGACCCAGTACTTC
CASSLLTSGTQETQYF
>.|TRBV10-3|TRBJ2-7|.
TGTGCCATCAGTCCAGAGAGCTCCTACGAGCAGTACTTC
CAISPESSYEQYF
>.|TRBV6-2/TRBV6-3|TRBJ2-2|TRBD2
TGTGCCAGCACCTACTCTAGCGGGAGGTACACCGGGGAGCTGTTTTTT
CASTYSSGRYTGELFF
>.|TRBV7-9|TRBJ2-1|.
TGTGCCAGCAGCTTAGAATCGAACAATGAGCAGTTCTTC
CASSLESNNEQFF
>few|TRBV20-1|TRBJ1-2|TRBD1
TGCAGTGCTGGACAGGGAGGGGATGGCTACACCTTC
CSAGQGGDGYTF
>.|TRBV10-1|TRBJ2-3|.
TGCGCCACGCGAGAAGGAGACAGCACAGATACGCAGTATTTT
CATREGDSTDTQYF
>.|TRBV12-3/TRBV12-4|TRBJ2-5|TRBD2
TGTGCCAGCAGTCCCGCCTTGGCGGGGGTAGAGACCCAGTACTTC
CASSPALAGVETQYF
>.|TRBV6-1|TRBJ2-1|.
TGTGCCAGCTCAGACCCGAGCTCCTACAATGAGCAGTTCTTC
CASSDPSSYNEQFF
>few|TRBV11-2|TRBJ1-2|.
TGTGCCAGCAGCTCCAGGAACTATGGCTACACCTTC
CASSSRNYGYTF
>.|TRBV10-3|TRBJ2-1|.
TGTGCCATCAGTGAGTCGATCGGGCTAGTTTCAGGTGGGCAGTTCTTC
CAISESIGLVSGGQFF
>.|TRBV12-3/TRBV12-4|TRBJ2-7|.
TGTGCCAGCAGTCTCACCACGGACGAGCAGTACTTC
CASSLTTDEQYF
>.|TRBV7-9|TRBJ1-1|.
TGTGCCAGCAGCTTCGTAGAAGAAGCTTTCTTT
CASSFVEEAFF
>few|TRBV7-9|TRBJ2-7|.
TGTGCCAGCAGCTTTAACAGCTACGAGCAGTACTTC
CASSFNSYEQYF
>.|TRBV29-1|TRBJ2-2|.
TGCAGCGCGGGGGGCTTGAACACCGGGGAGCTGTTTTTT
CSAGGLNTGELFF
>.|TRBV4-2|TRBJ1-6|.
TGTGCCAGCAGCCGTGAACAGGGCCAGGGGAATTCACCCCTCCACTTT
CASSREQGQGNSPLHF
>.|TRBV19|TRBJ2-2|.
TGTGCCGTTAAAGGAGGGGGATCAGGCACCGGGGAGCTGTTTTTT
CAVKGGGSGTGELFF
>.|TRBV20-1|TRBJ2-6|.
TGCAGTGCTAGGGCGGGGGGGGCCAACGTCCTGACTTTC
CSARAGGANVLTF
>.|TRBV21-1|TRBJ2-1|.
TGTGCCAGCAGCAAACCCCTAGCGGATAAAACCTACAATGAGCAGTTCTTC
CASSKPLADKTYNEQFF
>.|TRBV20-1|TRBJ2-5|.
TGCAGTGCCTCCGGATGGGAGTTGGAGACCCAGTACTTC
CSASGWELETQYF
>.|TRBV6-1|TRBJ1-5|TRBD1
TGTGCCAGCAACAGGGGTTCGAATCAGCCCCAGCATTTT
CASNRGSNQPQHF
>few|TRBV6-1|TRBJ1-5|.
TGTGCCAGCAGAGAGGACAGCAACAATCAGCCCCAGCATTTT
CASREDSNNQPQHF
>few|TRBV2|TRBJ1-5|TRBD1
TGTGCCAGCAACCCCGGGACAGGGGGCGGTCAGCCCCAGCATTTT
CASNPGTGGGQPQHF
>.|TRBV6-1|TRBJ1-5|.
TGTGCCAGCAGTGAAGACAGAAATCAGCCCCAGCATTTT
CASSEDRNQPQHF
>.|TRBV9|TRBJ2-3|.
TGTGCCAGCAGCGTCTCCGGACAAACGGATACGCAGTATTTT
CASSVSGQTDTQYF
>.|TRBV28|TRBJ2-7|TRBD2
TGTGCCAGCAAGCCGGGAGGGTACTCCTACGAGCAGTACTTC
CASKPGGYSYEQYF